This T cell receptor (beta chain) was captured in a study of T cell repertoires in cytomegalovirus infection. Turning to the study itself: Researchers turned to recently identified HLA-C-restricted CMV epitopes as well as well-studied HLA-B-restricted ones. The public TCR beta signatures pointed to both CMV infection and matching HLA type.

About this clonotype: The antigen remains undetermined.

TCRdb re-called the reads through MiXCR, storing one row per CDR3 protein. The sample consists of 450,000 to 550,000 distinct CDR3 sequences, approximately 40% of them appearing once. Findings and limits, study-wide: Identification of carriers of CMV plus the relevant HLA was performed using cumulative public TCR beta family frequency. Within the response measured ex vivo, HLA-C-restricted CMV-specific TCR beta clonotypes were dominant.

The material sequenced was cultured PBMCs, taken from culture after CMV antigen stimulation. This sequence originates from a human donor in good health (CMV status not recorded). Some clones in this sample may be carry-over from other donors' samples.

The CDR3 spells CASSQGGAAGGRQNIQYF. The CDR3 DNA sequence: TGCGCCAGCAGCCAAGGGGGTGCGGCAGGGGGCCGCCAAAACATTCAGTACTTC. The gene calls are TRBV4-1 and TRBJ2-4; TRBD1 agrees at 8 bases. The CDR3 contains 18 residues. The J segment lost 5 bases and the V segment lost 1 base, leaving 13 bases of the junction unmatched. Per the germline V gene, CDR1 is MGHRA and CDR2 is YSYEKL.